This T cell receptor beta chain is drawn from a study of cytomegalovirus exposure and HLA in healthy donors. The PCR employed 60 Vbeta primers together with 13 Jbeta primers. Libraries were prepared by immunoSEQ multiplex PCR; TCRdb keeps only in-frame clonotypes and omits some of them. Altogether about 140,000 clones are present, approximately 80% being singletons, with the ten largest covering 1.9%. Trimming left V 0 bases short and J 8 bases short, with 15 bases between. The germline V gene encodes CDR1 SGDLS and CDR2 YYNGEE. The CDR3 has 15 amino acids. The TCR originated in a woman in her forties in good health and CMV-seronegative. Source material: PBMCs. The V and J genes are TRBV9 and TRBJ2-1; D unclear. CDR3: CASSVVPGGRDEQFF. In DNA form, the CDR3 reads TGTGCCAGCAGCGTAGTCCCCGGCGGTCGCGATGAGCAGTTCTTC.